The present entry profiles one T cell receptor (beta chain) with its context. The record originates from a study of cytomegalovirus exposure and HLA in healthy donors. Only in-frame clones appear in the TCRdb table, and some are missing; sequencing was by immunoSEQ multiplex PCR. This table holds under 200,000 clones, less than 95% found once. CDR1 and CDR2 from the germline V gene are MNHNS and SASEGT. After removal of 5 bases from V and 6 bases from J, the junction contained 8 bases not matched to a gene. This CDR3 spans 14 amino acids. The TCR comes from a woman under 30 in good health and CMV-seropositive. The chain is built from TRBV6-1 and TRBJ2-7; TRBD2 aligns across 9 bases. The source material was PBMCs. The CDR3 DNA is TGTGCCAGCAGTTGGTCTAGCGGGAACGGCGAGCAGTACTTC. As protein: CASSWSSGNGEQYF.